The source of this T cell receptor (beta chain) is a study of T cell repertoires in cytomegalovirus infection. Study-wide context: Matching HLA type and CMV infection were both indicated by public TCR beta signatures.

Worth noting for this clonotype: Its antigen is unknown.

TCRdb ran MiXCR on the reads and lists one entry per CDR3 protein. The repertoire consists of fewer than 950,000 distinct CDR3 sequences, with approximately 30% occurring once and the leading ten covering about an eighth. Sequencing was performed on cultured CD8+ T cells from PBMCs, taken from culture after CMV antigen stimulation. This TCR was recovered from a human donor in good health (CMV status not recorded). Some clones in this sample may be carry-over from other donors' samples.

The CDR3 DNA follows: TGTGCCATGTATACCTCCAGTAACAATGAGCAGTTCTTC. It encodes CAMYTSSNNEQFF. The chain has TRBV2 and TRBJ2-1; no firm D call. The CDR3 is made up of 13 amino acids. V was cut by 10 bases and J by 5 bases, with 15 bases left in between. CDR1 SNHLY and CDR2 FYNNEI come from the germline V gene.